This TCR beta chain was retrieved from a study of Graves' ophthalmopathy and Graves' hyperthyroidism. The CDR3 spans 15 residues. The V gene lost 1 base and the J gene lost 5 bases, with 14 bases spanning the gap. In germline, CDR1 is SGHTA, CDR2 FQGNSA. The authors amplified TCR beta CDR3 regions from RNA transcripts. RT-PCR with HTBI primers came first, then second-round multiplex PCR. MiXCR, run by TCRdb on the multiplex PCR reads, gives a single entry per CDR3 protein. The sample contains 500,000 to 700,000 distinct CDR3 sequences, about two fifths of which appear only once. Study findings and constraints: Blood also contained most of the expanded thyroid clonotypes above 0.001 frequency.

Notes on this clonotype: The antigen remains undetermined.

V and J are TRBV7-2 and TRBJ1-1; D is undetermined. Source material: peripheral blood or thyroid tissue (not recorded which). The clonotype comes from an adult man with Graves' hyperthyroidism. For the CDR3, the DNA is TGTGCCAGCAGCTTAGGCACAGTGCCAAGTACTGAAGCTTTCTTT. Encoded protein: CASSLGTVPSTEAFF.